These 11 T cell receptor beta chains were sequenced from one sample in a study of T cells in Graves' hyperthyroidism and ophthalmopathy. Amplification targeted TCR beta CDR3 regions from RNA transcripts. HTBI primers drove first-round RT-PCR of the TCR CDR3. TCRdb processed the multiplex PCR reads anew with MiXCR; each CDR3 protein has one entry. Of some 740,000 distinct CDR3 sequences listed, around 15% are singletons. What was sequenced was blood. Source of these receptors: a woman under 30 with Graves' hyperthyroidism.

In its sample, this clonotype was seen many times. The chain combines TRBV6-5 with TRBJ2-7, with TRBD1 matching 9 bases. Losses at the gene ends were 2 bases for V and 5 bases for J; bases not matched to a gene: 7. The germline V gene encodes CDR1 MNHEY and CDR2 SVGAGI. This CDR3 is built from 15 residues. The CDR3 DNA reads TGTGCCAGCAGTTACCTTACAGGGGGCTGGAACGAGCAGTACTTC. Its protein product is CASSYLTGGWNEQYF.

The rearrangement uses TRBV4-1 and TRBJ2-1; the D gene is possibly TRBD2 (5 bases). From germline, CDR1 is MGHRA and CDR2 YSYEKL. V lost 4 bases and J lost 3, with 19 bases in between. This CDR3 contains 17 residues. CDR3 residues: CASSRNGPGSFYNEQFF. In nucleotides, the CDR3 is TGCGCCAGCAGCCGAAACGGTCCGGGATCATTCTACAATGAGCAGTTCTTC.

This clonotype was seen many times. The chain joins TRBV6-1 to TRBJ1-2, with 7 bases lining up with TRBD1. The CDR3 length is 14 residues. With V trimmed by 7 bases and J by 3 bases, 8 bases remained unmatched. The V gene's germline CDR1 is MNHNS and CDR2 SASEGT. CDR3 residues: CASTLDRVDYGYTF. In DNA, the CDR3 is TGTGCCAGCACTCTAGACAGGGTTGACTATGGCTACACCTTC.

This clonotype was counted at least ten times. The chain links TRBV7-9 to TRBJ1-1; no definite D call. Trimming shortened V by 3 bases and J by 7 bases, and 12 bases separated the two germline ends. CDR1 and CDR2 from the germline V gene are SEHNR and FQNEAQ (reference sequence). This CDR3 contains 13 residues. In nucleotides, the CDR3 is TGTGCCAGCAGCTTCCCTGAACGAGGTGAAGCTTTCTTT. Protein: CASSFPERGEAFF.

Only a few counts were recorded for this clonotype. This chain uses TRBV5-1 with TRBJ2-5; TRBD2 agrees at 15 bases. The CDR3 covers 17 residues. The germline CDR1 and CDR2 sequences are SGHRS and YFSETQ. V was clipped by 0 bases and J by 5 bases; unmatched bases: 5. CDR3 loop: CASSLGGLAGGTETQYF. Written as DNA, the CDR3 is TGCGCCAGCAGCTTGGGGGGACTAGCGGGAGGAACGGAGACCCAGTACTTC.

In this sample, this clonotype turned up many times. The chain couples TRBV20-1 to TRBJ2-2; weak D call: TRBD2 (6 bases). V was cut by 1 base and J by 2 bases, with 14 bases left in between. The germline V gene encodes CDR1 DFQATT and CDR2 SNEGSKA (reference sequence). The CDR3 length is 16 residues. The CDR3 sequence is CSARVVPGLNTGELFF. DNA of the CDR3: TGCAGTGCTAGAGTTGTTCCGGGACTCAACACCGGGGAGCTGTTTTTT.

The table lists this clonotype with a few counts. The V gene is TRBV20-1, the J gene TRBJ1-1; 7 nucleotides align to TRBD1. The CDR3 length is 15 residues. The V segment lost 5 bases and the J segment 0 bases; nucleotides outside the gene matches: 9. Germline values: CDR1 DFQATT, CDR2 SNEGSKA (reference sequence). The CDR3 is CSAPRDSDMNTEAFF. CDR3 sequence (DNA): TGCAGTGCTCCCCGGGACAGCGACATGAACACTGAAGCTTTCTTT.

This chain uses TRBV28 with TRBJ1-4; D is uncertain. The CDR3 runs to 13 residues. Deletions cut 4 bases from V and 9 bases from J, with 12 bases between. Germline values: CDR1 MDHEN, CDR2 SYDVKM. The CDR3 protein is CASSYTPMKKLFF. CDR3 in DNA: TGTGCCAGCAGTTACACCCCAATGAAAAAACTGTTTTTT.

The CDR3 nucleotides read TGCAGTGCTCCGACAGGGATCCGAAACACCATATATTTT. Amino acid sequence: CSAPTGIRNTIYF. The chain carries TRBV20-1 and TRBJ1-3; 7 bases agree with TRBD1. The CDR3 totals 13 residues. Germline V gives CDR1 DFQATT, CDR2 SNEGSKA (reference sequence). The V gene end was trimmed by 5 bases and the J gene end by 5 bases; junction bases not matched to a gene: 6.

Only a few counts were recorded for this clonotype. The gene calls are TRBV7-9 and TRBJ2-1; 7 bases agree with TRBD2. This CDR3 region has 14 residues. The germline CDR1 and CDR2 sequences are SEHNR and FQNEAQ (reference sequence). J was trimmed by 0 bases and V by 6 bases; bases with no gene match: 2. The CDR3 DNA reads as TGTGCCAGCAGAGCGGGGAGCTCCTACAATGAGCAGTTCTTC. It is translated as CASRAGSSYNEQFF.

In nucleotides, the CDR3 is TGTGCCAGCAGCTTTGCGGACGGGGAACGAGATACGCAGTATTTT. Its translation: CASSFADGERDTQYF. This rearrangement joins TRBV7-9 to TRBJ2-3; tentatively, D is TRBD2 (5 bases). The CDR3 has 15 residues. Trimming took off 3 bases at V and 5 bases at J, with 15 bases between the two ends. Germline CDR1 and CDR2: SEHNR and FQNEAQ (reference sequence).